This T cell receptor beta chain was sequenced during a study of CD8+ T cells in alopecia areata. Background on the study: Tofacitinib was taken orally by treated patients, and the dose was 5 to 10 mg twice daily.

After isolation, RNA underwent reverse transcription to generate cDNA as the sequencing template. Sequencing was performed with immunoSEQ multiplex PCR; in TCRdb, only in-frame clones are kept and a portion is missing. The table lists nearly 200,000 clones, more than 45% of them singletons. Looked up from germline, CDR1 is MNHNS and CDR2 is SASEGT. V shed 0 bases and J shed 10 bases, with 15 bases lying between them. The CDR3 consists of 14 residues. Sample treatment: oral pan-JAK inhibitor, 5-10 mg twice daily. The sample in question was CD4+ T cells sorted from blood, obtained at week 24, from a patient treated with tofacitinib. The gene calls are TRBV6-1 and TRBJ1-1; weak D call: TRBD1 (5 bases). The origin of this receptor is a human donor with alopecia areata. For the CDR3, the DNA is TGTGCCAGCAGTGAAGCCTCCCGGGGGGATCGAGCTTTCTTT. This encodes CASSEASRGDRAFF.